Reported below is one T cell receptor (beta chain). This clonotype was counted ten times or more. The antigen this receptor binds is unknown. The input lacks base qualities; no much larger clone sits a single base away. At the junction V is shortened by 2 bases and J by 2 bases; bases outside the gene matches: 21. CDR1 SGHRS and CDR2 YFSETQ are derived from the germline V gene. Spanning cysteine to phenylalanine, the CDR3 consists of 21 amino acids. Just CDR3 DNA is preserved here, 63 bases in frame from base 1. This record comes from a study of T-cell reconstitution after alpha-beta-depleted transplantation in children (TCRdb year 2016). For the study in its entirety: Using TCR repertoire profiling, the study quantitatively followed how T-cell immune reconstitution unfolded in children after TCRalphabeta/CD19-depleted allogeneic hematopoietic cell transplantation. The full study reports these points: Over subsequent months, a decline in hyperexpanded clone frequencies was noted, and after one year, T-cell counts and TCRbeta diversity were mostly ascribed to newly produced T cells. Apparently early alphabetaT-cell count recovery about two months after transplant reportedly relied on only several hundred rapidly expanded clones derived from non-depleted graft cells. In some patients, the high TCRbeta diversity seen at day 60 was put down to recipient T cells and intrathymic progenitors that had survived conditioning.

The sample's treatment or condition label is to be understood as: allogeneic hematopoietic cell transplantation with graft depleted of TCRalphabeta T cells and CD19 B cells. The transplant recipients were children given TCRalphabeta/CD19-depleted allogeneic hematopoietic cell grafts. Library preparation employed PCR. Sequencer: Illumina HiSeq 2500. TCR libraries were prepared with molecular barcoding, using unique molecular identifiers to normalize TCRbeta repertoire quantification. The raw public reads went through TCRdb reprocessing: fastp at Q25, MiXCR clone calling, in-frame beta chains kept. Rows merge per CDR3 protein into single entries with the most common DNA and genes. This sample is represented by under 300,000 distinct CDR3 sequences; under 14% of them were singletons. The ten largest clones represent around 24% of the sample.

Sequencing used peripheral blood, obtained 180 days after TCRalphabeta/CD19-depleted stem cell transplant. The receptor's source is a male patient between 2 and 15 years old who had a stem cell transplant for chronic granulomatous disease, so the T cells may come from the graft donor. Here the chain combines TRBV5-1 and TRBJ2-4; 8 central bases correspond to TRBD1. The sequence in DNA is TGCGCCAGCAGCTTTAGGGGCCCGACAGGGGACAAGAAATTAACCAAAAACATTCAGTACTTC. Its protein is CASSFRGPTGDKKLTKNIQYF. The entire variable domain, with the stretches around the CDR3 drawn from the reference TRBV5-1 and TRBJ2-4 proteins, is KAGVTQTPRYLIKTRGQQVTLSCSPISGHRSVSWYQQTPGQGLQFLFEYFSETQRNKGNFPGRFSGRQFSNSRSEMNVSTLELGDSALYLCASSFRGPTGDKKLTKNIQYFGAGTRLSVL.